Sequencing of this T cell receptor beta chain was carried out in a study of blood T cell repertoires in COVID-19. In the study overall: The samples span acute and convalescent COVID-19 from the United States, Italy and Spain. In each case, the material was cDNA or gDNA derived from T cells, B-cell-depleted T cells, or PBMCs.

In the study's own analysis: Counts of nucleated cells, estimated from reference gene primer amplification, were obtained. Repertoires were generated with immunoSEQ multiplex PCR, while TCRdb's copy carries only in-frame clones and drops some. From that table come the V and J calls and clone size; the DNA was used to work out D and trimming. Found here are 9,000 to 15,000 clones, over 75% of them singletons; the top ten hold roughly 47%. Germline lookup yields CDR1 LGHDT and CDR2 YNNKEL (reference sequence). Germline trimming cut 1 base from V and 1 base from J; bases unmatched to any gene: 5. The CDR3 spans 17 residues.

The chain recombines TRBV3-1 (or the pseudogene TRBV3-2) with TRBJ1-5, with 9 bases lining up with TRBD1. The sequence came from a man older than 75 with acute or convalescent COVID-19. The sequenced sample consisted of peripheral blood. The CDR3: CASSQGPGTGSNQPQHF. The DNA for the CDR3 is TGTGCCAGCAGCCAAGGTCCCGGGACAGGGAGCAATCAGCCCCAGCATTTT.